Listed below are T cell receptor beta chains from one sample, sequenced in a study of blood T cell repertoires in COVID-19. Using immunoSEQ multiplex PCR, the repertoire was profiled, and TCRdb retains in-frame clones only, with some absent. The sample comprises around 150,000 clones, approximately 88% of which are singletons, and 2.2% rests with the top ten. The sequencing sample was made of peripheral blood. These receptors originate from a man aged 65 to 85 with acute or convalescent COVID-19. Each CDR3 is given without its conserved first and last residue. D genes are given only for firm matches.

length | D | J | V | CDR3
14 | TRBD2 | TRBJ2-7 | TRBV5-1 | ASSLSLAGGLHEQY
14 | TRBD2 | TRBJ2-3 | TRBV10-3 | AISEPLAGNTDTQY
11 | . | TRBJ2-2 | TRBV5-1 | ASSEINTGELF
9 | . | TRBJ1-1 | TRBV20-1 | SAMRFTEAF
14 | . | TRBJ1-6 | TRBV5-1 | ASSLGGGRDNSPLH
14 | TRBD2 | TRBJ2-2 | TRBV7-6 | ASSSIRGRGTGELF
14 | TRBD1 | TRBJ1-1 | TRBV25-1 | ASSAGTGGVNTEAF
14 | . | TRBJ2-5 | TRBV6-1 | ASSEWALTPQETQY
12 | TRBD2 | TRBJ2-5 | TRBV6-2/TRBV6-3 | ASSSLAGVETQY
15 | . | TRBJ1-1 | TRBV7-9 | ASTQPFGGDGNTEAF